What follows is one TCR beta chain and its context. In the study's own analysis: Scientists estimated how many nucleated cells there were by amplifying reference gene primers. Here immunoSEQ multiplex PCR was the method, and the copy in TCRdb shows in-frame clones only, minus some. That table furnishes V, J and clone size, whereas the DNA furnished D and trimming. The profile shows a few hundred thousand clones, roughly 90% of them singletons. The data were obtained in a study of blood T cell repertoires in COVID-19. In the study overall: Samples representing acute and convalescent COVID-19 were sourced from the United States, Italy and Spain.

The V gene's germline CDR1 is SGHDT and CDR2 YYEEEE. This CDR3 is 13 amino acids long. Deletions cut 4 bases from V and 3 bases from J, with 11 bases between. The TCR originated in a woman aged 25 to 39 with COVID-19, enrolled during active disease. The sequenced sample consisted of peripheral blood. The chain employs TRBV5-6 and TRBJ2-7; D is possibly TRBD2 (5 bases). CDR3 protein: CASSSRGYYEQYV. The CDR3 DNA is TGTGCCAGCAGCAGCCGAGGGTACTACGAGCAGTACGTC.